The 20 T cell receptor beta chains in this list originate from one sample, sequenced in a study of blood T cell repertoires in COVID-19 (dated by TCRdb to about 2020). The library was made by the immunoSEQ multiplex PCR assay. Entries here come from immuneACCESS through TCRdb and include only in-frame sequences with V and J called. Some clones fail to appear in such tables; in the studies checked, an unresolved V gene covers under half of the shortfall, and the cause of the remainder is unknown. Counted in this sample were around 180,000 clones; more than 75% of them appeared once. The top ten clones comprise approximately 4.4% of the sample. The sequenced sample consisted of peripheral blood. Every receptor here comes from a human donor in a cohort sampled during active COVID-19.

This chain joins TRBV12-3 or TRBV12-4 and TRBJ2-1, with 7 bases matching TRBD1. CDR3 length equals 13 residues. Germline trimming cut 3 bases from V and 10 bases from J; bases unmatched to any gene: 6. This chain's CDR3 is CASSFTGDLEQFF. In DNA form, the CDR3 reads TGTGCCAGCAGTTTTACAGGGGATTTAGAGCAGTTCTTC.

The J gene is TRBJ2-1, the V gene TRBV5-5; D ambiguous. The V and J ends lost 4 bases and 6 bases respectively, with 14 bases between them. Germline CDR1 and CDR2: SGHKS and YYEKEE (reference sequence). The CDR3 extends over 14 amino acids. CDR3 bases: TGTGCCAGCAGCCGCGATCCAGGTCCCAATGAGCAGTTCTTC. This encodes CASSRDPGPNEQFF.

J is TRBJ2-5 and V is TRBV25-1, with TRBD1 identical over 10 bases. Germline-derived CDR1 and CDR2 are MGHDK and SYGVNS. J gave up 5 bases and V 4 bases, and 7 bases lay outside the gene matches. The CDR3 contains 15 residues. CDR3 protein: CASSGGQGQGETQYF. CDR3 nucleotides: TGTGCCAGCAGTGGGGGACAGGGGCAGGGGGAGACCCAGTACTTC.

The genes are TRBV3-1 (or the pseudogene TRBV3-2) and TRBJ2-7; 8 bases are shared with TRBD1. Trimming took 0 bases from V and 7 from J; bases not matched to a gene: 8. The CDR3 totals 15 residues. Germline V CDR1 and CDR2: LGHDT, YNNKEL (reference sequence). Here the CDR3 reads CASSQDLGQGREQYF. As DNA, the CDR3 is TGTGCCAGCAGCCAAGATTTAGGACAGGGTCGGGAGCAGTACTTC.

The chain employs TRBV18 and TRBJ1-6; 7 nucleotides agree with TRBD1. The germline CDR1 and CDR2 sequences are KGHSH and LQKENI. Trimming at V came to 4 bases and at J to 6 bases, leaving 6 bases not matched to a gene. This CDR3 comprises 15 residues. The CDR3 sequence: CASSLDRVPNSPLHF. For the CDR3, the DNA is TGTGCCAGCTCACTCGACAGGGTTCCTAATTCACCCCTCCACTTT.

V gene TRBV19 combines with J gene TRBJ2-7, with TRBD2 matching 12 bases. V was pared by 5 bases and J by 4 bases, with 12 bases of the junction left unmatched. In germline, CDR1 is LNHDA, CDR2 SQIVND (reference sequence). The CDR3 runs 17 residues. The CDR3 DNA reads TGTGCCAGTAGTCTGACTAGCGGGAGCGCGAGCCGATACGAGCAGTACTTC. This sequence encodes CASSLTSGSASRYEQYF.

The chain recombines TRBV5-8 with TRBJ2-7, with 10 bases that match TRBD1. Unmatched junction bases numbered 3, after V lost 7 bases and J lost 2 bases. The CDR3 has 13 residues. Germline loops: CDR1 SGHTS, CDR2 YDEGEE. The chain's CDR3 is CASRGQGAYEQYF. CDR3 nucleotide sequence: TGTGCCAGCCGAGGACAGGGGGCCTACGAGCAGTACTTC.

The V gene is TRBV6-2 or TRBV6-3, the J gene TRBJ1-1, with D tentatively TRBD1 (6 bases). Germline V lookup: CDR1 MNHEY, CDR2 SVGEGT. V lost 4 bases to trimming and J lost 7 bases, with 13 bases between them. This CDR3 is built from 13 residues. The DNA of the CDR3 is TGTGCCAGCAGTTCAGGACAGACGGGTGAAGCTTTCTTT. Translation: CASSSGQTGEAFF.

V usage is TRBV12-3 or TRBV12-4 and J usage is TRBJ2-5; possible D gene TRBD2, 5 bases. Trimming removed 8 bases from V and 4 bases from J, with 14 bases in between. CDR3 length equals 13 residues. Here the CDR3 DNA reads TGTGCCAGCTATCAATCGAGCGGAGAGACCCAGTACTTC. Translation: CASYQSSGETQYF.

This clone was counted once. The chain is built from TRBV3-1 (or the pseudogene TRBV3-2) and TRBJ2-3; TRBD1 agrees at 7 bases. The length of the CDR3 is 14 residues. Germline loops: CDR1 LGHDT, CDR2 YNNKEL (reference sequence). V dropped 4 bases and J dropped 5; count of bases not matched to a gene: 6. CDR3: CASSRRQGVDTQYF. The DNA for the CDR3 is TGTGCCAGCAGCCGGCGACAGGGAGTAGATACGCAGTATTTT.

This rearrangement joins TRBV11-2 to TRBJ1-3; D is possibly TRBD1 (6 bases). There are 15 residues in the CDR3. The V gene's germline CDR1 is SGHAT and CDR2 FQNNGV. Trimming shortened V by 5 bases and J by 2 bases, and 13 bases separated the two germline ends. The CDR3 coding sequence is TGTGCCAGCAGCCCTAAAACAGGGACTGGAAACACCATATATTTT. Translated, it gives CASSPKTGTGNTIYF.

This chain links TRBV6-5 with TRBJ1-6; TRBD1 aligns across 8 bases. Germline lookup yields CDR1 MNHEY and CDR2 SVGAGI. There are 15 residues in the CDR3. J was trimmed by 3 bases and V by 8 bases; bases with no gene match: 6. The CDR3 loop reads CASLQGGGYNSPLHF. Written as DNA, the CDR3 is TGTGCCAGCCTACAGGGGGGGGGCTATAATTCACCCCTCCACTTT.

This chain links TRBV4-3 with TRBJ2-7; D gene ambiguous. The CDR3 totals 13 residues. The germline V gene has CDR1 LGHNA and CDR2 YSLEER. V lost 0 bases and J lost 7, with 10 bases in between. The CDR3 is CASSQDRFAEQYF. The DNA for the CDR3 is TGCGCCAGCAGCCAAGACCGGTTTGCAGAGCAGTACTTC.

On this clone: Other DNA sequences in this sample translate to the same CDR3. J is TRBJ1-1 and V is TRBV6-1; TRBD1 agrees at 8 bases. The V and J ends lost 2 bases and 5 bases, in that order; junction bases with no gene match: 4. This CDR3 spans 14 amino acids. CDR1 is MNHNS, CDR2 SASEGT, per germline. For the CDR3, the DNA is TGTGCCAGCAGTGAACCGGGACAGGTAACTGAAGCTTTCTTT. This translates into CASSEPGQVTEAFF.

The chain combines TRBV10-3 with TRBJ1-1, with 7 positions matching TRBD1. The junction had 9 bases not matched to a gene; V was cut back by 0 bases and J by 2 bases. The CDR3 runs to 17 residues. Germline CDR1 reads ENHRY; CDR2 reads SYGVKD. Written as DNA, the CDR3 is TGTGCCATCAGTGAGTCTGGCAGGGGGGCAGCCAACACTGAAGCTTTCTTT. It encodes CAISESGRGAANTEAFF.

V and J are TRBV5-6 and TRBJ1-5, with D hard to call. Germline values: CDR1 SGHDT, CDR2 YYEEEE. V dropped 0 bases and J dropped 1 base, with 5 bases sitting between them. The CDR3 covers 14 residues. CDR3 nucleotides: TGTGCCAGCAGCTTGGGTCAGAGCAATCAGCCCCAGCATTTT. Protein product: CASSLGQSNQPQHF. Variable domain in full (rest from reference TRBV5-6 and TRBJ1-5): DAGVTQSPTHLIKTRGQQVTLRCSPKSGHDTVSWYQQALGQGPQFIFQYYEEEERQRGNFPDRFSGHQFPNYSSELNVNALLLGDSALYLCASSLGQSNQPQHFGDGTRLSIL.

This chain connects TRBV27 to TRBJ2-5; 8 bases fit TRBD1. The CDR3 spans 17 residues. The junction had 16 bases not matched to a gene; V was cut back by 6 bases and J by 4 bases. Germline CDR1 is MNHEY and CDR2 is SMNVEV (reference sequence). CDR3 amino acids: CASRQNPTGGRVETQYF. CDR3 sequence (DNA): TGTGCCAGCAGACAAAACCCAACAGGGGGGAGAGTAGAGACCCAGTACTTC.

This sequence joins TRBV19 and TRBJ2-1, with a weak D call TRBD2 (7 bases). Trimming stripped 3 bases from V and 7 bases from J, with 16 bases between. Germline lookup yields CDR1 LNHDA and CDR2 SQIVND (reference sequence). The CDR3 runs 15 residues. In DNA form, the CDR3 reads TGTGCCAGTAGTATGGGAGGGGGGGGACGGAATGAGCAGTTCTTC. It is translated as CASSMGGGGRNEQFF.

Only a few counts were recorded for this clone. The chain carries TRBV7-8 and TRBJ1-5, with D unresolved. Trimming left V 6 bases short and J 2 bases short, with 8 bases between. The length of the CDR3 is 13 residues. CDR1 SGHVS and CDR2 FQNEAQ come from the germline V gene. The CDR3 DNA reads as TGTGCCAGCAGGGCAGAGGGCAATCAGCCCCAGCATTTT. It is translated as CASRAEGNQPQHF.

The chain couples TRBV2 to TRBJ2-4; possible D gene TRBD2, 5 bases. The CDR3 runs to 19 residues. CDR1 and CDR2 from the germline V gene are SNHLY and FYNNEI. Deletions cut 6 bases from V and 0 bases from J, with 24 bases between. CDR3 sequence reads: CASRRGKSGITLAKNIQYF. CDR3 DNA: TGTGCCAGCAGGAGAGGGAAAAGCGGTATTACTCTAGCCAAAAACATTCAGTACTTC.